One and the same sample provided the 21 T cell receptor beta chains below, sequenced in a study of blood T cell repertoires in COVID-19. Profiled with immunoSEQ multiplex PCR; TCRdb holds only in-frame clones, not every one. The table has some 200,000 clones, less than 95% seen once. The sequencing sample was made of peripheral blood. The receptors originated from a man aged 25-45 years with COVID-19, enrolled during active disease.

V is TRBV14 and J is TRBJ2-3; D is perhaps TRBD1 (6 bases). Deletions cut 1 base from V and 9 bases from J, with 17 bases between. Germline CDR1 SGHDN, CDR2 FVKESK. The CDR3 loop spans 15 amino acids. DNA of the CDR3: TGTGCCAGCAGCCAAGGTCTAACAGGGTCAGTGACGCAGTATTTT. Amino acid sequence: CASSQGLTGSVTQYF.

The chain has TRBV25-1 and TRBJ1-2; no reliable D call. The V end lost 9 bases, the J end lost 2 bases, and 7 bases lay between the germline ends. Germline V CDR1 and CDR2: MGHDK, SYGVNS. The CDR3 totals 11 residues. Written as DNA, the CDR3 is TGTGCCAGTGAGGGAAACTATGGCTACACCTTC. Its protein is CASEGNYGYTF.

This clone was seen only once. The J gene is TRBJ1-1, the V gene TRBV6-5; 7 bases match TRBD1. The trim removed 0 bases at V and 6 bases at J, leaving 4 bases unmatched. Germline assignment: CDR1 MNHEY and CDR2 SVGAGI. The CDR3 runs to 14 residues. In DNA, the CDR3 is TGTGCCAGCAGTTACTCAGGACAGGCGGCTGAAGCTTTCTTT. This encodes CASSYSGQAAEAFF.

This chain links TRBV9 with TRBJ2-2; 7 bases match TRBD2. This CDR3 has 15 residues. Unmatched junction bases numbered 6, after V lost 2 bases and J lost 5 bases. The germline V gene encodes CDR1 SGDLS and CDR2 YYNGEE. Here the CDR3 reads CASSVGGISTGELFF. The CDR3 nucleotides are TGTGCCAGCAGCGTGGGGGGGATATCAACCGGGGAGCTGTTTTTT.

CDR3 in amino acids: CASSPGEGSISYEQYF. In DNA, the CDR3 is TGTGCCAGCAGTCCAGGAGAGGGTTCTATATCCTACGAGCAGTACTTC. This chain connects TRBV2 to TRBJ2-7; possibly TRBD2 for D (5 bases). Per the germline V gene, CDR1 is SNHLY and CDR2 is FYNNEI. This CDR3 is 16 amino acids long. V was clipped by 5 bases and J by 1 base, with 18 bases between them. Full variable domain (outside the CDR3, taken from reference TRBV2 and TRBJ2-7): EPEVTQTPSHQVTQMGQEVILRCVPISNHLYFYWYRQILGQKVEFLVSFYNNEISEKSEIFDDQFSVERPDGSNFTLKIRSTKLEDSAMYFCASSPGEGSISYEQYFGPGTRLTVT.

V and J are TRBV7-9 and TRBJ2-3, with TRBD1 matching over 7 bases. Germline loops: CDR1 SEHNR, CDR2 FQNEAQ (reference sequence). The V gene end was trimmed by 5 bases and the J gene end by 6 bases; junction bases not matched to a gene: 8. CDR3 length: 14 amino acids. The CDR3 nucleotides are TGTGCCAGCAGCCGACAGGGATTAGGGGATACGCAGTATTTT. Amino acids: CASSRQGLGDTQYF.

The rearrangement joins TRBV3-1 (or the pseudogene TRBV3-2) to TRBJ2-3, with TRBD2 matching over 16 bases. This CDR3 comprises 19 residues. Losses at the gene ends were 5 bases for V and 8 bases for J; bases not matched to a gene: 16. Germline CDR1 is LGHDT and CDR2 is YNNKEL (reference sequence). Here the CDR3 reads CASSSSLPGLAGGQGTQYF. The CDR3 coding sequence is TGTGCCAGCAGCTCAAGCCTTCCGGGACTAGCGGGGGGGCAAGGTACGCAGTATTTT.

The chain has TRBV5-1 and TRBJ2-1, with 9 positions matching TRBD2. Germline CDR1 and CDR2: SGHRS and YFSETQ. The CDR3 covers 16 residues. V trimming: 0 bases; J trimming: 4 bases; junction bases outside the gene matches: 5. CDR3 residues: CASSLAGTSPYNEQFF. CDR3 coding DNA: TGCGCCAGCAGCTTGGCCGGGACTAGCCCTTACAATGAGCAGTTCTTC.

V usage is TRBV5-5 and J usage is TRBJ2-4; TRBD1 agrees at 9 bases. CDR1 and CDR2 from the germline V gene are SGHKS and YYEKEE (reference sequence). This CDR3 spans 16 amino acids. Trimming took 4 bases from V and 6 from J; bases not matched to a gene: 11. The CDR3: CASSGRTGATGNIQYF. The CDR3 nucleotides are TGTGCCAGCAGCGGAAGGACAGGGGCGACCGGAAACATTCAGTACTTC.

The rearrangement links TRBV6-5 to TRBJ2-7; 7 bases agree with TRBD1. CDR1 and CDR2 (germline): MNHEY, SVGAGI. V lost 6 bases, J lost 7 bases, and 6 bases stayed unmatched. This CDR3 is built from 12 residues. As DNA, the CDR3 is TGTGCCAGCAGCCCGGACAGGCTGGAGCAGTACTTC. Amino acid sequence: CASSPDRLEQYF.

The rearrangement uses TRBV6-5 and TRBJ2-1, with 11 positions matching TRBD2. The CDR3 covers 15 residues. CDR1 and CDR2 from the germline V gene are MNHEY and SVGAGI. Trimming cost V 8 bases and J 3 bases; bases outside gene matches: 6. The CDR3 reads CASRASGGNYNEQFF. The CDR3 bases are TGTGCCAGCCGGGCTAGCGGGGGGAACTACAATGAGCAGTTCTTC.

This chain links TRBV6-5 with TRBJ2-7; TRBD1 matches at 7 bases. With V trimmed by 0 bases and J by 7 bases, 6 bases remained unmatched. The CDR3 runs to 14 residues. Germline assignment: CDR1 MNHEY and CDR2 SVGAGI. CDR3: CASSYSTGTWEQYF. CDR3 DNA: TGTGCCAGCAGTTACTCGACAGGGACGTGGGAGCAGTACTTC.

CDR3 coding DNA: TGTGCCAGCAGCCCCCAGGACAGGGTGAGCACTGAAGCTTTCTTT. This translates into CASSPQDRVSTEAFF. This sequence joins TRBV11-2 and TRBJ1-1, with 8 bases lining up with TRBD1. The trim removed 5 bases at V and 4 bases at J, leaving 9 bases unmatched. This CDR3 is 15 amino acids long. The germline V gene has CDR1 SGHAT and CDR2 FQNNGV.

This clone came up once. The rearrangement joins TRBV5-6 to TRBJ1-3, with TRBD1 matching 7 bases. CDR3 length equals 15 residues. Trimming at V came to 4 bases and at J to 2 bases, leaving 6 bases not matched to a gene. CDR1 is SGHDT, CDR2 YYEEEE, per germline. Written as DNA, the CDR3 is TGTGCCAGCAGCCTAGCCGGGACAGCTGGAAACACCATATATTTT. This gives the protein CASSLAGTAGNTIYF.

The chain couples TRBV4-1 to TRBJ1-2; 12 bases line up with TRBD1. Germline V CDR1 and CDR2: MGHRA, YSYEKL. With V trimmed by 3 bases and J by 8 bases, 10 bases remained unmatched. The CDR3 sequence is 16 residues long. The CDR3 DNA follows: TGCGCCAGCAGCCAGGGCCCGGGACAGGGGGCAAAAGGCTACACCTTC. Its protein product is CASSQGPGQGAKGYTF.

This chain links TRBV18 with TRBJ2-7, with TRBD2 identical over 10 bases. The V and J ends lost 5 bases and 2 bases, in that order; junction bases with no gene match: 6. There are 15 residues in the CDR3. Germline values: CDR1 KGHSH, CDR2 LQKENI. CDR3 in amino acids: CASSTGLADTYEQYF. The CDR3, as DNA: TGTGCCAGCTCAACCGGACTAGCGGACACCTACGAGCAGTACTTC.

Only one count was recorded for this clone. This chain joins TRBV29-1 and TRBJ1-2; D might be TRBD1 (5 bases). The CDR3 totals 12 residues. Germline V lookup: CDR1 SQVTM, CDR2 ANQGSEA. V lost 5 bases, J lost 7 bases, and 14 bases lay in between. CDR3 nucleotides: TGCAGCGTTCCCCGGGACTTGAGTGGCTACACCTTC. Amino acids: CSVPRDLSGYTF.

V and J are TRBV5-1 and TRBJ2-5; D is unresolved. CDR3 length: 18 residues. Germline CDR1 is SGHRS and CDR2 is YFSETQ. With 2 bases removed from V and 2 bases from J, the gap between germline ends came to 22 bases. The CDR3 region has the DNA TGCGCCAGCAGCTTCGGTCTCCAGTGGGCAGGCCGGCAAGAGACCCAGTACTTC. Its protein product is CASSFGLQWAGRQETQYF.

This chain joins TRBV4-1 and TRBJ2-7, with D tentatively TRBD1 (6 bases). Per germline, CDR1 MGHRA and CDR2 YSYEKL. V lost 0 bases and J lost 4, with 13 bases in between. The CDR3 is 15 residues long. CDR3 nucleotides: TGCGCCAGCAGCCAAGATTTTGCAGGGGTTTACGAGCAGTACTTC. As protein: CASSQDFAGVYEQYF.

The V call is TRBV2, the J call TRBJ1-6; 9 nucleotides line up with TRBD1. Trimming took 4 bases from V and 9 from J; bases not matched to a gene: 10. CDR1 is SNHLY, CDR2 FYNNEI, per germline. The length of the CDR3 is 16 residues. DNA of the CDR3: TGTGCCAGCAGTGCTAAGTCGGGACAGGGACGTTCACCCCTCCACTTT. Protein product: CASSAKSGQGRSPLHF.

The CDR3: CASSTTSGAPNEQFF. The DNA of the CDR3 is TGTGCCAGTAGTACAACTAGCGGGGCGCCCAATGAGCAGTTCTTC. The V call is TRBV19, the J call TRBJ2-1, with 10 positions matching TRBD2. This CDR3 has 15 amino acids. With 4 bases clipped from V and 6 bases from J, the junction kept 6 bases outside the gene matches. CDR1 and CDR2 from the germline V gene are LNHDA and SQIVND (reference sequence). The full variable domain, in which reference TRBV19 and TRBJ2-1 provide the parts outside the CDR3, is DGGITQSPKYLFRKEGQNVTLSCEQNLNHDAMYWYRQDPGQGLRLIYYSQIVNDFQKGDIAEGYSVSREKKESFPLTVTSAQKNPTAFYLCASSTTSGAPNEQFFGPGTRLTVL.